The T cell receptor (beta chain) described here comes from a study of shared clonotypes between healthy human individuals. Generated by immunoSEQ multiplex PCR, the TCRdb table keeps only in-frame clones and is missing some. The sample carries some 2.1 million clones, 80% to 95% recorded once. V lost 1 base and J 3 bases, leaving 16 bases between the germline ends. CDR1 LNHNV and CDR2 YYDKDF come from the germline V gene (reference sequence). CDR3 size: 17 residues. Positive CCR7 selection of CD45RO-negative cells yielded the naive CD8 cells, and terminally differentiated effector memory CD45RA+ cells were excluded.

The sequence derives from a man aged 18-30 years in good health. Some clones in this sample may be carry-over from other donors' samples. Specimen: naive CD8+ T cells from PBMCs. The chain joins TRBV15 to TRBJ1-5; D ambiguous. The CDR3 here is CATSRVGGGNVNQPQHF. CDR3 bases: TGTGCCACCAGCAGAGTCGGTGGCGGGAATGTCAATCAGCCCCAGCATTTT.